These 24 T cell receptor beta chains were sequenced from one sample in a study of T cell changes during pregnancy in multiple sclerosis. Profiling relied on immunoSEQ multiplex PCR, and the TCRdb table lists in-frame clones only, not all of them. The repertoire holds roughly 38,000 clones, roughly nine tenths seen once, with 0.7% to 1% in the top ten. The sample here was CD4+ T cells from peripheral blood mononuclear cells, taken before pregnancy. Receptor source: a female donor with multiple sclerosis, enrolled in a pregnancy study.

The chain uses TRBV7-6 and TRBJ1-1; the D is unclear. With 5 bases removed from V and 7 bases from J, the gap between germline ends came to 17 bases. CDR3 size: 14 residues. CDR1 is SGHVS and CDR2 is FNYEAQ in the germline V gene. This CDR3 is CASSAAGGRSEAFF. For the CDR3, the DNA is TGTGCCAGCAGCGCCGCAGGCGGGCGGAGTGAAGCTTTCTTT. Looking up the rest from reference TRBV7-6 and TRBJ1-1 gives the full variable domain: GAGVSQSPRYKVTKRGQDVALRCDPISGHVSLYWYRQALGQGPEFLTYFNYEAQQDKSGLPNDRFSAERPEGSISTLTIQRTEQRDSAMYRCASSAAGGRSEAFFGQGTRLTVV.

J is TRBJ2-6 and V is TRBV6-1; a possible D gene is TRBD1 (6 bases). Trimming shortened V by 2 bases and J by 5 bases, and 16 bases separated the two germline ends. CDR3 length: 17 amino acids. CDR1 and CDR2 from the germline V gene are MNHNS and SASEGT. CDR3 nucleotide sequence: TGTGCCAGCAGTGAAATAGGACAGTCAAGGTGGGCCAACGTCCTGACTTTC. Amino acid sequence: CASSEIGQSRWANVLTF.

The chain has TRBV28 and TRBJ1-2; no clear D. The CDR3 covers 14 residues. Germline V lookup: CDR1 MDHEN, CDR2 SYDVKM. Trimming pared 3 bases from V and 8 bases from J, leaving 16 bases between. The CDR3 sequence: CASSLGAIGRGYTF. CDR3 nucleotide sequence: TGTGCCAGCAGTTTGGGAGCAATAGGTCGGGGCTACACCTTC.

The chain has TRBV7-3 and TRBJ2-2; the match to TRBD2 covers 13 bases. CDR1 and CDR2 (germline): SGHTA, FQGTGA. Trimming removed 10 bases from V and 4 bases from J; junction bases left unmatched: 12. CDR3 length equals 17 residues. CDR3 sequence reads: CATHRLAGGPGTGELFF. CDR3 bases: TGTGCCACACACCGACTAGCGGGAGGCCCAGGCACCGGGGAGCTGTTTTTT. Full variable domain (remainder filled in from reference TRBV7-3 and TRBJ2-2): GAGVSQTPSNKVTEKGKYVELRCDPISGHTALYWYRQSLGQGPEFLIYFQGTGAADDSGLPNDRFFAVRPEGSVSTLKIQRTERGDSAVYLCATHRLAGGPGTGELFFGEGSRLTVL.

The chain couples TRBV4-1 to TRBJ2-7, with 8 bases that match TRBD2. The CDR3 has 14 amino acids. Germline trimming cut 5 bases from V and 2 bases from J; bases unmatched to any gene: 5. Germline V gene lookup returns CDR1 MGHRA and CDR2 YSYEKL. CDR3 nucleotide sequence: TGCGCCAGCAGCTTAGCGGGGAGTACCTACGAGCAGTACTTC. Translating gives CASSLAGSTYEQYF.

The V and J genes are TRBV28 and TRBJ2-7; 7 nucleotides line up with TRBD1. The V and J ends lost 5 bases and 4 bases, in that order; junction bases with no gene match: 11. CDR1 is MDHEN, CDR2 SYDVKM, per germline. The CDR3 totals 15 residues. This CDR3 reads CASSPAPGQRYEQYF. CDR3 coding DNA: TGTGCCAGCAGTCCTGCGCCGGGACAGAGATACGAGCAGTACTTC. The full variable domain, in which reference TRBV28 and TRBJ2-7 provide the parts outside the CDR3, is DVKVTQSSRYLVKRTGEKVFLECVQDMDHENMFWYRQDPGLGLRLIYFSYDVKMKEKGDIPEGYSVSREKKERFSLILESASTNQTSMYLCASSPAPGQRYEQYFGPGTRLTVT.

The V call is TRBV19, the J call TRBJ2-6, with 7 bases identical to TRBD1. The CDR3 is made up of 16 amino acids. Germline V gives CDR1 LNHDA, CDR2 SQIVND (reference sequence). Trimming at V came to 6 bases and at J to 0 bases, leaving 5 bases not matched to a gene. DNA of the CDR3: TGTGCCAGTAGCCGGGACAGTTCCTCTGGGGCCAACGTCCTGACTTTC. This codes for CASSRDSSSGANVLTF. The whole variable domain, remainder taken from reference TRBV19 and TRBJ2-6, is DGGITQSPKYLFRKEGQNVTLSCEQNLNHDAMYWYRQDPGQGLRLIYYSQIVNDFQKGDIAEGYSVSREKKESFPLTVTSAQKNPTAFYLCASSRDSSSGANVLTFGAGSRLTVL.

The CDR3 DNA sequence: TGTGCCAGCAGCCCACACCTGAGGGACTATGGCTACACCTTC. This encodes CASSPHLRDYGYTF. The V gene is TRBV14, the J gene TRBJ1-2; D remains ambiguous. This CDR3 has 14 amino acids. Germline loops: CDR1 SGHDN, CDR2 FVKESK. Trimming removed 4 bases from V and 3 bases from J, with 12 bases in between.

The chain employs TRBV19 and TRBJ1-5, with D possibly matching TRBD1 (5 bases). Trimming removed 11 bases at V and 6 bases at J, with 17 bases between. In germline, CDR1 is LNHDA, CDR2 SQIVND (reference sequence). The CDR3 runs 13 residues. The CDR3 region is CAVTAGRGQPQHF. CDR3 nucleotide sequence: TGTGCCGTGACCGCGGGGCGAGGTCAGCCCCAGCATTTT.

The genes are TRBV28 and TRBJ2-7; 12 nucleotides line up with TRBD1. Germline V gene lookup returns CDR1 MDHEN and CDR2 SYDVKM. V lost 7 bases to trimming and J lost 2 bases; unmatched junction nucleotides: 9. This CDR3 has 16 amino acids. DNA for the CDR3: TGTGCCAGCACCCCGCCGGGACAGGGGGCACCCTACGAGCAGTACTTC. Its protein is CASTPPGQGAPYEQYF. Full variable domain (rest looked up from reference TRBV28 and TRBJ2-7): DVKVTQSSRYLVKRTGEKVFLECVQDMDHENMFWYRQDPGLGLRLIYFSYDVKMKEKGDIPEGYSVSREKKERFSLILESASTNQTSMYLCASTPPGQGAPYEQYFGPGTRLTVT.

CDR3 bases: TGTGCCAGCAGTGAATATCGAGACTATGGCTACACCTTC. It yields the protein CASSEYRDYGYTF. J is TRBJ1-2 and V is TRBV25-1; D call uncertain. The V gene lost 0 bases and the J gene lost 3 bases, with 5 bases spanning the gap. This CDR3 spans 13 amino acids. Germline values: CDR1 MGHDK, CDR2 SYGVNS.

CDR3 nucleotide sequence: TGTGCCAGCAGCCGGCGGGGGGCGGTCCCCATCGAGGGTGAGCAGTTCTTC. Protein: CASSRRGAVPIEGEQFF. This rearrangement joins TRBV5-6 to TRBJ2-1; 8 nucleotides match TRBD2. The CDR3 runs to 17 residues. Germline trimming cut 4 bases from V and 9 bases from J; bases unmatched to any gene: 18. Germline V gene data show CDR1 as SGHDT and CDR2 as YYEEEE. Variable domain in full (rest from reference TRBV5-6 and TRBJ2-1): DAGVTQSPTHLIKTRGQQVTLRCSPKSGHDTVSWYQQALGQGPQFIFQYYEEEERQRGNFPDRFSGHQFPNYSSELNVNALLLGDSALYLCASSRRGAVPIEGEQFFGPGTRLTVL.

The chain uses TRBV2 and TRBJ2-5; 8 nucleotides align to TRBD1. This CDR3 spans 15 amino acids. V gave up 6 bases and J gave up 5 bases; unmatched junction bases: 11. Germline values: CDR1 SNHLY, CDR2 FYNNEI. The CDR3 loop is CASSTVGQAGETQYF. In DNA, the CDR3 is TGTGCCAGCAGCACCGTGGGACAGGCGGGCGAGACCCAGTACTTC. The complete variable domain, with remaining parts taken from reference TRBV2 and TRBJ2-5, reads EPEVTQTPSHQVTQMGQEVILRCVPISNHLYFYWYRQILGQKVEFLVSFYNNEISEKSEIFDDQFSVERPDGSNFTLKIRSTKLEDSAMYFCASSTVGQAGETQYFGPGTRLLVL.

This chain connects TRBV2 to TRBJ2-3, with 8 bases that match TRBD1. The CDR3 loop spans 13 amino acids. CDR1 and CDR2 from the germline V gene are SNHLY and FYNNEI. The CDR3 sequence: CAGQGVGTDTQYF. Written as DNA, the CDR3 is TGTGCAGGACAGGGAGTCGGAACAGATACGCAGTATTTT.

As concerns this clone: An end of the junction differs from the germline gene, which may be a read error. The chain recombines TRBV6-6 with TRBJ2-7; 10 bases agree with TRBD1. The CDR3 consists of 12 residues. Germline CDR1 reads MNHNY; CDR2 reads SVGAGI (reference sequence). CDR3 in DNA: TGTGCCAGCAGTCAACTCCGGGACAGGGGTATCTTC. This sequence encodes CASSQLRDRGIF.

The CDR3 spells CASSYIQGGEKLFF. The DNA of the CDR3 is TGTGCCAGCAGTTACATCCAGGGTGGTGAAAAACTGTTTTTT. J is TRBJ1-4 and V is TRBV6-6; D might be TRBD1 (5 bases). The V gene lost 2 bases and the J gene lost 7 bases, with 11 bases spanning the gap. CDR1 MNHNY and CDR2 SVGAGI come from the germline V gene (reference sequence). The length of the CDR3 is 14 residues.

This clone showed up just once. This chain joins TRBV19 and TRBJ2-4; TRBD1 agrees at 8 bases. Germline trimming cut 3 bases from V and 9 bases from J; bases unmatched to any gene: 4. This CDR3 has 13 residues. In germline, CDR1 is LNHDA, CDR2 SQIVND (reference sequence). CDR3 loop: CASSITGGSIQYF. The CDR3 DNA follows: TGTGCCAGTAGTATTACAGGGGGGAGCATTCAGTACTTC. Complete variable domain (other parts from reference TRBV19 and TRBJ2-4): DGGITQSPKYLFRKEGQNVTLSCEQNLNHDAMYWYRQDPGQGLRLIYYSQIVNDFQKGDIAEGYSVSREKKESFPLTVTSAQKNPTAFYLCASSITGGSIQYFGAGTRLSVL.

The table lists this clone with a few counts. This rearrangement joins TRBV7-9 to TRBJ1-1, with D unresolved. The ends were cut back, 1 base at V and 1 base at J, with 13 bases in the middle. Germline values: CDR1 SEHNR, CDR2 FQNEAQ (reference sequence). This CDR3 comprises 16 residues. CDR3 DNA sequence: TGTGCCAGCAGCTTAGATCACCCTAGGTCGAACACTGAAGCTTTCTTT. It is translated as CASSLDHPRSNTEAFF. Full variable domain (missing parts from reference TRBV7-9 and TRBJ1-1): DTGVSQNPRHKITKRGQNVTFRCDPISEHNRLYWYRQTLGQGPEFLTYFQNEAQLEKSRLLSDRFSAERPKGSFSTLEIQRTEQGDSAMYLCASSLDHPRSNTEAFFGQGTRLTVV.

The gene calls are TRBV7-9 and TRBJ1-1; no clear D gene. The CDR3 consists of 15 residues. Trimming took off 1 base at V and 1 base at J, with 10 bases between the two ends. Germline CDR1 reads SEHNR; CDR2 reads FQNEAQ (reference sequence). The CDR3 bases are TGTGCCAGCAGCTTAGGGGAGCGCAGGAACACTGAAGCTTTCTTT. Translating gives CASSLGERRNTEAFF. The whole variable domain, remainder taken from reference TRBV7-9 and TRBJ1-1, is DTGVSQNPRHKITKRGQNVTFRCDPISEHNRLYWYRQTLGQGPEFLTYFQNEAQLEKSRLLSDRFSAERPKGSFSTLEIQRTEQGDSAMYLCASSLGERRNTEAFFGQGTRLTVV.

The chain is built from TRBV5-1 and TRBJ2-1; D unclear. The germline V gene has CDR1 SGHRS and CDR2 YFSETQ. The CDR3 contains 14 residues. The germline V and J ends were trimmed by 4 bases and 6 bases, with 14 bases remaining between them. Here the CDR3 DNA reads TGCGCCAGCAGCCCATTTGGTGTCAGCAATGAGCAGTTCTTC. Amino acid sequence: CASSPFGVSNEQFF. The variable domain in full, with the rest retrieved from reference TRBV5-1 and TRBJ2-1, is KAGVTQTPRYLIKTRGQQVTLSCSPISGHRSVSWYQQTPGQGLQFLFEYFSETQRNKGNFPGRFSGRQFSNSRSEMNVSTLELGDSALYLCASSPFGVSNEQFFGPGTRLTVL.

The J gene is TRBJ1-1, the V gene TRBV10-3; 7 bases line up with TRBD1. The CDR3 runs 15 residues. V lost 5 bases to trimming and J lost 1 base; unmatched junction nucleotides: 7. Germline lookup yields CDR1 ENHRY and CDR2 SYGVKD. This chain's CDR3 is CAISPWNRGNTEAFF. The CDR3 coding sequence is TGTGCCATCAGTCCTTGGAACAGGGGGAACACTGAAGCTTTCTTT.

The rearrangement joins TRBV19 to TRBJ1-1; 9 nucleotides align to TRBD1. The CDR3 has 17 amino acids. Germline lookup yields CDR1 LNHDA and CDR2 SQIVND (reference sequence). J was trimmed by 3 bases and V by 5 bases; bases with no gene match: 13. CDR3 sequence (DNA): TGTGCCAGTAGTTCAGGGACAGGGAACAGTATGGACACTGAAGCTTTCTTT. Amino acid sequence: CASSSGTGNSMDTEAFF.

The V gene is TRBV5-1, the J gene TRBJ2-7, with TRBD1 matching over 9 bases. After removal of 6 bases from V and 6 bases from J, the junction contained 10 bases not matched to a gene. The CDR3 is made up of 14 amino acids. Germline lookup yields CDR1 SGHRS and CDR2 YFSETQ. In DNA, the CDR3 is TGCGCCAGCACCCTCGGGACAGGGTCTTTCGAGCAGTACTTC. Amino acids: CASTLGTGSFEQYF.

The chain carries TRBV7-8 and TRBJ1-2, with TRBD1 identical over 7 bases. Germline loops: CDR1 SGHVS, CDR2 FQNEAQ. V lost 4 bases and J lost 7; bases outside the gene matches: 9. There are 14 residues in the CDR3. CDR3 sequence: CASSSDGTGAGYTF. CDR3 DNA: TGTGCCAGCAGCTCAGATGGTACAGGGGCTGGCTACACCTTC.